This T cell receptor beta chain was identified during a study of cytomegalovirus exposure and HLA in healthy donors. Worth noting for this clone: Antigen specificity is unknown.

Those who donated were healthy bone marrow donors. PCR was performed using 60 Vbeta and 13 Jbeta primers. Assay used: immunoSEQ multiplex PCR; TCRdb lists only in-frame clones, some missing. The sample carries roughly 180,000 clones, roughly 84% recorded once. Whole-study results and caveats: Later on, an analysis tied some 17,000 TCR beta sequences to HLA alleles at 0.05 false discovery rate. No immune exposure information besides CMV serostatus was available. Owing to their indistinguishability, certain V segments, notably TRBV6-2 and TRBV6-3, were excluded.

This CDR3 is 16 amino acids long. V lost 1 base, J lost 4 bases, and 7 bases stayed unmatched. Germline V CDR1 and CDR2: SGHAT, FQNNGV. The origin of this receptor is a boy under 18 in good health and CMV-seronegative. V is TRBV11-2 and J is TRBJ2-5; 9 nucleotides match TRBD1. The specimen was PBMCs. The CDR3 protein is CASSLGSGTGLETQYF. As DNA, the CDR3 is TGTGCCAGCAGCTTAGGTTCCGGGACAGGGCTAGAGACCCAGTACTTC.